Listed below are T cell receptor beta chains from one sample, sequenced in a study of cytomegalovirus exposure and HLA in healthy donors. Data came from immunoSEQ multiplex PCR; TCRdb stores just in-frame clones and leaves some out. Among some 150,000 clones listed, about 80% were seen once. The sample taken for sequencing was PBMCs. These TCRs come from a young woman in good health and CMV-seronegative. Each CDR3 is given with its conserved first and last residue. D genes are given only for firm matches. Where a row states a size, it is once, few, many or the class of an expanded clone; other rows omit it.

len	v_gene	abundance	d_gene	j_gene	CDR3aa	CDR3nt
14	TRBV30	-	TRBD1	TRBJ1-1	CAWSSTGWNTEAFF	TGTGCCTGGAGCTCGACAGGGTGGAACACTGAAGCTTTCTTT
13	TRBV6-5	-	-	TRBJ1-5	CASSYSGDQPQHF	TGTGCCAGCAGTTACTCCGGGGATCAGCCCCAGCATTTT
16	TRBV27	-	TRBD1	TRBJ2-5	CASGNRQGAARETQYF	TGTGCCAGCGGCAACCGACAGGGGGCGGCCCGTGAGACCCAGTACTTC
17	TRBV4-1	-	TRBD1	TRBJ1-3	CASSQGPGTASGNTIYF	TGCGCCAGCAGCCAAGGGCCCGGGACAGCGTCTGGAAACACCATATATTTT
14	TRBV7-9	-	TRBD1	TRBJ2-7	CASSLLQGCYEQYF	TGTGCCAGCAGCTTACTACAGGGGTGCTACGAGCAGTACTTC
14	TRBV5-1	-	TRBD1	TRBJ1-5	CASSEGQGRQPQHF	TGCGCCAGCAGCGAGGGACAGGGGCGTCAGCCCCAGCATTTT
15	TRBV11-2	-	TRBD2	TRBJ2-3	CASSLELAGVDTQYF	TGTGCCAGCAGCTTAGAACTAGCGGGGGTAGATACGCAGTATTTT
16	TRBV2	-	TRBD1	TRBJ1-3	CASSDYSTGRGNTIYF	TGTGCCAGCAGTGATTACTCGACAGGGAGGGGAAACACCATATATTTT
15	TRBV5-4	-	TRBD1	TRBJ1-1	CASSLDRGLRTEAFF	TGTGCCAGCAGCTTGGACAGGGGGCTAAGAACTGAAGCTTTCTTT
14	TRBV6-4	-	-	TRBJ1-1	CASSDSWGATEAFF	TGTGCCAGCAGTGACTCTTGGGGAGCCACTGAAGCTTTCTTT
16	TRBV14	-	TRBD1	TRBJ1-6	CASSPPGGYYNSPLHF	TGTGCCAGCAGCCCCCCAGGGGGCTACTATAATTCACCCCTCCACTTT
11	TRBV27	-	-	TRBJ1-1	CASNAGTEAFF	TGTGCCAGCAATGCGGGCACTGAAGCTTTCTTT
14	TRBV15	-	-	TRBJ1-5	CATSRERGNQPQHF	TGTGCCACCAGCAGAGAACGAGGAAATCAGCCCCAGCATTTT
15	TRBV6-1	-	TRBD2	TRBJ2-1	CASSEVSGGAREQFF	TGTGCCAGCAGTGAAGTTAGCGGGGGGGCACGAGAGCAGTTCTTC
17	TRBV7-2	few	-	TRBJ1-5	CASSLRGSRGSNQPQHF	TGTGCCAGCAGTCTGCGGGGGTCTCGGGGCAGCAATCAGCCCCAGCATTTT
15	TRBV5-1	-	-	TRBJ1-2	CATRQDLQGNYGYTF	TGCGCCACCCGCCAGGACCTACAGGGAAACTATGGCTACACCTTC
15	TRBV18	-	TRBD1	TRBJ2-4	CASSPSRGPGDIQYF	TGTGCCAGCTCACCTTCGAGGGGGCCAGGTGACATTCAGTACTTC
14	TRBV5-6	-	-	TRBJ2-7	CASSQGYSSYEQYF	TGTGCCAGCAGCCAGGGGTACAGTTCCTACGAGCAGTACTTC
14	TRBV2	-	-	TRBJ2-1	CASSDRGVYNEQFF	TGTGCCAGCAGTGATCGCGGGGTCTACAATGAGCAGTTCTTC
14	TRBV30	-	-	TRBJ1-6	CAWSQTQGLSPLHF	TGTGCCTGGAGCCAGACACAAGGACTTTCACCCCTCCACTTT
14	TRBV6-1	once	-	TRBJ2-1	CASSVRYRGLEQFF	TGTGCCAGCAGTGTCCGGTATAGGGGCCTTGAGCAGTTCTTC
18	TRBV28	-	TRBD2	TRBJ2-5	CASTTTGLAGGPQETQYF	TGTGCCAGCACCACTACGGGACTAGCGGGGGGCCCCCAAGAGACCCAGTACTTC
15	TRBV5-6	-	-	TRBJ1-6	CASSLGHSRNSPLHF	TGTGCCAGCAGCTTGGGTCACAGCCGTAATTCACCCCTCCACTTT
14	TRBV5-4	-	-	TRBJ1-1	CASSSMGGNTEAFF	TGTGCCAGCAGCTCGATGGGAGGGAACACTGAAGCTTTCTTT
15	TRBV9	-	TRBD1	TRBJ1-4	CASSVSLGQGEKLFF	TGTGCCAGCAGCGTGAGTTTGGGACAGGGGGAAAAACTGTTTTTT
13	TRBV5-4	-	TRBD1	TRBJ1-2	CASRQGIVEGYTF	TGTGCCAGCAGACAGGGGATCGTCGAAGGCTACACCTTC
12	TRBV30	-	-	TRBJ1-1	CAWSRVNTEAFF	TGTGCCTGGAGCCGGGTGAACACTGAAGCTTTCTTT
13	TRBV29-1	-	-	TRBJ1-2	CSVGEGWSYGYTF	TGCAGCGTTGGGGAGGGATGGAGCTATGGCTACACCTTC
13	TRBV27	-	TRBD1	TRBJ1-2	CASSMTGNYGYTF	TGTGCCAGCAGTATGACAGGGAACTATGGCTACACCTTC
12	TRBV7-7	-	-	TRBJ2-3	CASSPGGDTQYF	TGTGCTAGCAGCCCAGGTGGAGATACGCAGTATTTT
14	TRBV5-1	-	-	TRBJ1-1	CASSLGGEGTEAFF	TGCGCCAGCAGCTTGGGGGGTGAGGGCACTGAAGCTTTCTTT
16	TRBV7-2	-	-	TRBJ1-2	CASSLRQVPFNYGYTF	TGTGCCAGCAGCCTGAGACAGGTTCCCTTTAACTATGGCTACACCTTC
16	TRBV4-1	-	-	TRBJ1-6	CASSQDVADYNSPLHF	TGCGCCAGCAGCCAAGATGTAGCAGATTATAATTCACCCCTCCACTTT